This TCR beta chain emerged from a study of T-cell reconstitution after alpha-beta-depleted transplantation in children. The CDR3 sequence is 15 residues long. Trimming took off 5 bases at V and 4 bases at J, with 17 bases between the two ends. This clonotype has a handful of counts. The library targeted TCRbeta and was prepared with unique molecular identifiers. TCRdb analysed the PCR reads with MiXCR anew, one entry per CDR3 protein. The sample lists 280,000 or so distinct CDR3 sequences, around 10% occurring once. This receptor was taken from a male patient aged 2-15 years who had a stem cell transplant for chronic granulomatous disease, so the T cells may come from the graft donor. Sequences were derived from peripheral blood, sampled 180 days after TCRalphabeta/CD19-depleted stem cell transplant. The chain employs TRBV12-3 or TRBV12-4 and TRBJ1-2, with D possibly TRBD1 on 6 matching bases. This CDR3 reads CASSREQGIPYGYTF. DNA of the CDR3: TGTGCCAGCAGTCGGGAACAGGGAATACCCTATGGCTACACCTTC.